This T cell receptor beta chain was retrieved from a study of brain T cells in children with intractable seizures. General observations from the study: Only CDR3 sequence similarity suggested viral specificity, without known HCMV serostatus.

Germline-derived CDR1 and CDR2 are DFQATT and SNEGSKA (reference sequence). Trimming removed 3 bases at V and 1 base at J, with 10 bases between. CDR3 size: 14 residues. Only cases whose brain tissue showed the highest T cell transcript signatures were sequenced. Comment on this clone: Antigen unknown.

The method was immunoSEQ multiplex PCR; TCRdb's version includes in-frame clones alone and lacks a portion of them. The sample includes about 76,000 clones, approximately 94% of them seen just once. Sequenced material: peripheral blood, taken at surgery. The sequence was obtained from a boy under two years old with tuberous sclerosis and intractable seizures. The chain uses TRBV20-1 and TRBJ1-5; tentative D call: TRBD1 (5 bases). As DNA, the CDR3 is TGCAGTGCTAGTTCTCGGACAAGCAATCAGCCCCAGCATTTT. Translating gives CSASSRTSNQPQHF.